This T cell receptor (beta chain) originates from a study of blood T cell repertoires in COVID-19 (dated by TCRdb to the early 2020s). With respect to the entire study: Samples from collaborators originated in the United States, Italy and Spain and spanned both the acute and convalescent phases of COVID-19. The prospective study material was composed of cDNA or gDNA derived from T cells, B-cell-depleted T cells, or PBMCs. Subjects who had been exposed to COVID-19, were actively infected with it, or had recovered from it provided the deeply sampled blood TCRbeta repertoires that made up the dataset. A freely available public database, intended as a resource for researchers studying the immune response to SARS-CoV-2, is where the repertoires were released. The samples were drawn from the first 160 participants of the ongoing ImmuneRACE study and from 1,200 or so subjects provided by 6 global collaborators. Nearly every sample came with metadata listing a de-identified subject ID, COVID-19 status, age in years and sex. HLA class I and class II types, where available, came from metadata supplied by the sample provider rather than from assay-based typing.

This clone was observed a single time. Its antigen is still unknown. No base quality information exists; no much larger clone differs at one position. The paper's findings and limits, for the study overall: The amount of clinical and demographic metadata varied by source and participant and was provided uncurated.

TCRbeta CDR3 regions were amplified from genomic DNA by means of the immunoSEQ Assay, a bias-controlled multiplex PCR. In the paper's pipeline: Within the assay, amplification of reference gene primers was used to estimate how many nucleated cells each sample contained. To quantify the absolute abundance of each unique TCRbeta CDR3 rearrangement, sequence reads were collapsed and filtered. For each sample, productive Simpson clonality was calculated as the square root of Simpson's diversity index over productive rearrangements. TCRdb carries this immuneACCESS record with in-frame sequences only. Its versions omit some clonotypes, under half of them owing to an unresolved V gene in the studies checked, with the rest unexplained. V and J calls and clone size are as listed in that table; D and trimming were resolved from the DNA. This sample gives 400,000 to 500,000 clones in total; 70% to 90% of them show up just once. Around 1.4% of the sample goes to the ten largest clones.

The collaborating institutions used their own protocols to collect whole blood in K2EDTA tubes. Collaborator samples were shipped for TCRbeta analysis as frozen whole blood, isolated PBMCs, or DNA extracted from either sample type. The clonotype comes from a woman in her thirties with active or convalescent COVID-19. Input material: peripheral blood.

In nucleotides, the sequence is TGTGCCATCAGTGAACCCGCCGCGGGAGCCACAGATACGCAGTATTTT. Its product reads: CAISEPAAGATDTQYF. The sequence joins TRBV10-3 to TRBJ2-3, with 7 bases aligning to TRBD2. V lost 3 bases and J lost 2 bases, and the count of bases not matched to a germline gene is 8. Looking up the germline V gene yields CDR1 ENHRY and CDR2 SYGVKD. From the cysteine up to the phenylalanine, the CDR3 has a length of 16 residues. This entry keeps only the CDR3 DNA: 48 bases, framed from base 1.